This T cell receptor (beta chain) was sequenced for a study of cytomegalovirus exposure and HLA in healthy donors. This clone was counted once. The antigen remains undetermined. The PCR employed 60 Vbeta primers together with 13 Jbeta primers. The assay was immunoSEQ multiplex PCR, and TCRdb's table has in-frame clones only and misses some. This sample yields a few hundred thousand clones, of which around 90% are seen a single time; less than 2% belongs to the top ten. Trimming shortened V by 7 bases and J by 4 bases, and 26 bases separated the two germline ends. The CDR3 spans 18 residues. Germline values: CDR1 LNHDA, CDR2 SQIVND (reference sequence). Study-wide points: Some V segments, including TRBV6-2 and TRBV6-3, were excluded as indistinguishable. Near-uniform donor sequencing depth was presumed by presence/absence analyses. Some 16,000 TCR beta sequences were associated with HLA alleles at 0.05 false discovery rate in a later analysis.

The sequenced sample consisted of PBMCs. This clonotype originated in a girl aged 2-10 years in good health and CMV-seronegative. The chain employs TRBV19 and TRBJ2-1; the D gene is possibly TRBD1 (6 bases). CDR3 nucleotides: TGTGCCAGTACCGCGCCTCCAGGGGCTGGAGTGGGTTACAATGAGCAGTTCTTC. It encodes CASTAPPGAGVGYNEQFF.